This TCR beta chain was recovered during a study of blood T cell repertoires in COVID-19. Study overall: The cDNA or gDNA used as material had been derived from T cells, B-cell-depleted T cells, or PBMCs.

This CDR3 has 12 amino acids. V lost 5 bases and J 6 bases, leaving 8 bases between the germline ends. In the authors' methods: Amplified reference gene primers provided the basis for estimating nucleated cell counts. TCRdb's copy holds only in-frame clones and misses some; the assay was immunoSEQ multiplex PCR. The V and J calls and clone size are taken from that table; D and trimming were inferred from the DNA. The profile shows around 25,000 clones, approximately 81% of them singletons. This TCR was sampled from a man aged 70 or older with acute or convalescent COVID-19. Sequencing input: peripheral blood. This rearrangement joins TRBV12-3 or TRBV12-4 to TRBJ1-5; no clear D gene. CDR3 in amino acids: CASSAGGQPQHF. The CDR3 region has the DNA TGTGCCAGCAGTGCGGGTGGTCAGCCCCAGCATTTT.